This T cell receptor beta chain originates from a study of CXCR3-negative and CXCR3-positive naive CD8 T cells. The study's findings and limits: Upon cryopreservation, CXCR3 expression partially decreased, and most assays used fresh PBMCs.

Notes on this clonotype: Its matching antigen is unknown.

The CDR3 contains 14 residues. CDR1 and CDR2 (germline): ENHRY, SYGVKD. UMI-labeled TRB cDNA libraries were prepared by 5' RACE. TCRdb re-called the 5' RACE reads and gives one entry per CDR3 protein, without DNA. The sample data list 100,000 to 150,000 distinct CDR3 sequences. This clonotype was obtained from a human donor in good health. Some clones in this sample may be carry-over from other donors' samples. Input material: naive CXCR3- CD8+ T cells from blood. Subset given: CD45RO-CCR7+CD27+CD95- naive CD8+ T cells lacking CXCR3 (TNR3-). The rearrangement joins TRBV10-3 to TRBJ1-4. The CDR3 is CATAGGDANEKLFF.